The clone carrying this T cell receptor beta chain has a single count. Measured with immunoSEQ multiplex PCR; TCRdb has only the in-frame clones, and not every one. The table shows 600,000 to 750,000 clones, with roughly 87% occurring only once. Germline CDR1 is LGHNA and CDR2 is YSLEER. The CDR3 runs to 15 residues. The ends were cut back, 0 bases at V and 2 bases at J, with 10 bases in the middle. The sample comes from a study of shared clonotypes between healthy human individuals. As for the study in general: CD4 naive cells filled three plates per donor, CD4 memory three, CD8 naive two and CD8 memory one.

CCR7-negative CD45RA+ TemRA cells were combined with CD45RO+ cells to form CD8 memory. This sequence was found in a young man in good health. Some clones in this sample may be carry-over from other donors' samples. The chain is built from TRBV4-3 and TRBJ1-2, with TRBD1 as a possible D gene (5 bases). The sample was memory CD8+ T cells from PBMCs. Subset here: CD45RO+ cells pooled with CCR7-negative TemRA cells. For the CDR3, the DNA is TGCGCCAGCAGCCAAGATGAGGGGCGGAACTATGGCTACACCTTC. This translates into CASSQDEGRNYGYTF.